This passage covers 23 T cell receptor beta chains from one sample sequenced in a study of T-cell memory formation after mild COVID-19. A single record per CDR3 protein comes from TCRdb applying MiXCR to the 5' RACE reads. The data show a few hundred thousand distinct CDR3 sequences, approximately 15% seen once. The source material was PBMCs or a T cell subset sorted from them (not recorded which). The receptors shown here come from a man aged 18-30 years who had mild COVID-19 (a few samples of this study predate the infection). Cell type and time point are not known.

This clonotype was seen at least ten times. This chain links TRBV29-1 with TRBJ2-6; D is tentatively TRBD1 or TRBD2 (5 bases each). V shed 6 bases and J shed 2 bases, with 8 bases lying between them. The CDR3 length is 13 residues. CDR1 and CDR2 from the germline V gene are SQVTM and ANQGSEA. CDR3 coding DNA: TGCAGCGTAGGGACGACTGGGGCCAACGTCCTGACTTTC. Translated: CSVGTTGANVLTF.

As regards this clonotype: Being one base from a much bigger clone, this may be a read error. The chain carries TRBV7-2 and TRBJ2-3; a possible D gene is TRBD1 (5 bases). CDR3 length equals 14 residues. CDR1 and CDR2 (germline): SGHTA, FQGNSA. V lost 0 bases and J 5 bases, leaving 9 bases between the germline ends. The CDR3 coding sequence is TGTGCCAGCAGCTTAGCGCTGGGGCAAGATACGCAGTATTTT. This translates into CASSLALGQDTQYF.

This clonotype occurred a few times. The chain has TRBV13 and TRBJ2-1; D gene ambiguous. The CDR3 is made up of 12 amino acids. Germline V gene data show CDR1 as PRHDT and CDR2 as FYEKMQ (reference sequence). V was clipped by 4 bases and J by 4 bases, with 5 bases between them. The DNA of the CDR3 is TGTGCCAGCAGCTCGGTATACAATGAGCAGTTCTTC. Amino acid sequence: CASSSVYNEQFF.

This clonotype has just a few counts. V usage is TRBV7-2 and J usage is TRBJ1-5, with D uncertain. Germline V gene sequence: CDR1 SGHTA, CDR2 FQGNSA. The CDR3 covers 13 residues. V was trimmed by 4 bases and J by 0 bases, leaving 4 bases between them. The CDR3 loop is CASSSYSNQPQHF. CDR3 DNA: TGTGCCAGCAGCTCATATAGCAATCAGCCCCAGCATTTT.

The chain links TRBV7-9 to TRBJ2-7; 14 bases are a match to TRBD2. There are 16 residues in the CDR3. V was pared by 2 bases and J by 6 bases, with 6 bases of the junction left unmatched. Germline CDR1 is SEHNR and CDR2 is FQNEAQ (reference sequence). DNA of the CDR3: TGTGCCAGCAGCTTAAGTACGGGACTAGCGGGAGTCGAGCAGTACTTC. Translating gives CASSLSTGLAGVEQYF.

This clonotype was found many times. The chain has TRBV28 and TRBJ2-5; 8 bases are shared with TRBD1. Germline CDR1 MDHEN, CDR2 SYDVKM. The CDR3 sequence is 15 residues long. V trimming: 2 bases; J trimming: 4 bases; junction bases outside the gene matches: 6. CDR3 nucleotide sequence: TGTGCCAGCAGTTTAGGGCCAGGGGGCGCAGAGACCCAGTACTTC. The encoded protein is CASSLGPGGAETQYF.

The J gene is TRBJ1-5, the V gene TRBV6-6; no reliable D call. CDR1 is MNHNY, CDR2 SVGAGI, per germline (reference sequence). V was clipped by 6 bases and J by 3 bases, with 9 bases between them. This CDR3 has 13 residues. The CDR3 coding sequence is TGTGCCAGCAGCCCAACAGTCAATCAGCCCCAGCATTTT. It yields the protein CASSPTVNQPQHF.

The genes are TRBV10-1 and TRBJ2-3, with a tentative D call TRBD2 (5 bases). The V and J ends lost 0 bases and 8 bases respectively, with 9 bases between them. There are 13 residues in the CDR3. Looked up from germline, CDR1 is WNHNN and CDR2 is SYGVQD (reference sequence). CDR3 sequence reads: CASSESGRLTQYF. In nucleotides, the CDR3 is TGCGCCAGCAGTGAGTCGGGGAGACTTACGCAGTATTTT.

This clonotype has just a few counts. The V and J genes are TRBV27 and TRBJ1-1, with a weak D call TRBD1 (6 bases). The CDR3 loop spans 14 amino acids. Germline V gene sequence: CDR1 MNHEY, CDR2 SMNVEV (reference sequence). Trimming took off 1 base at V and 5 bases at J, with 11 bases between the two ends. As DNA, the CDR3 is TGTGCCAGCAGTTTATTTCAGGGGTTGACTGAAGCTTTCTTT. Its protein is CASSLFQGLTEAFF.

This clonotype has a handful of counts. The rearrangement links TRBV20-1 to TRBJ2-7, with a weak D call TRBD2 (6 bases). V was cut by 2 bases and J by 0 bases, with 17 bases left in between. Germline V gives CDR1 DFQATT, CDR2 SNEGSKA (reference sequence). The length of the CDR3 is 16 residues. The CDR3 DNA sequence: TGCAGTGCTAGATATCCCCGCGGGGCAATCTCCTACGAGCAGTACTTC. Translation: CSARYPRGAISYEQYF.

This clonotype was seen more than once but under ten times. The V and J genes are TRBV7-2 and TRBJ1-1; 8 positions agree with TRBD1. Germline lookup yields CDR1 SGHTA and CDR2 FQGNSA. V was clipped by 5 bases and J by 3 bases; unmatched bases: 8. The CDR3 extends over 15 amino acids. Here the CDR3 DNA reads TGTGCCAGCAGCCTCTGGACAGGGTTAGACACTGAAGCTTTCTTT. As protein: CASSLWTGLDTEAFF.

This clonotype was counted only a few times. This chain connects TRBV29-1 to TRBJ2-3; 13 bases are shared with TRBD2. Germline V gene data show CDR1 as SQVTM and CDR2 as ANQGSEA. There are 13 residues in the CDR3. Germline trimming cut 7 bases from V and 4 bases from J; bases unmatched to any gene: 2. CDR3 DNA: TGCAGCGCGACTAGCGGGGGGCCAGATACGCAGTATTTT. It is translated as CSATSGGPDTQYF.

This clonotype has a handful of counts. The gene calls are TRBV20-1 and TRBJ2-7; D may be TRBD1 (5 bases). Germline loops: CDR1 DFQATT, CDR2 SNEGSKA (reference sequence). The V and J ends lost 2 bases and 0 bases respectively, with 11 bases between them. The CDR3 is 14 amino acids. CDR3 in DNA: TGCAGTGCTAGAAGTCTTCAGGGCTCCTACGAGCAGTACTTC. Translated, it gives CSARSLQGSYEQYF.

V is TRBV20-1 and J is TRBJ2-3, with TRBD2 matching 8 bases. CDR1 is DFQATT and CDR2 is SNEGSKA in the germline V gene (reference sequence). V lost 4 bases, J lost 3 bases, and 12 bases stayed unmatched. This CDR3 contains 16 residues. The CDR3 region has the DNA TGCAGTGCTACCCGGGAGGGAGAAGTGAGGACAGATACGCAGTATTTT. Encoded protein: CSATREGEVRTDTQYF.

This clonotype has just a few counts. The chain employs TRBV20-1 and TRBJ1-4; 9 positions match TRBD1. CDR1 and CDR2 from the germline V gene are DFQATT and SNEGSKA (reference sequence). The CDR3 has 15 amino acids. The J segment lost 8 bases and the V segment lost 0 bases, leaving 7 bases of the junction unmatched. As DNA, the CDR3 is TGCAGTGCTAGAGACCAGACAGGGGGTGGAGAAAAACTGTTTTTT. It yields the protein CSARDQTGGGEKLFF.

This sequence joins TRBV6-2 or TRBV6-3 and TRBJ1-5; 8 bases are a match to TRBD1. The V gene's germline CDR1 is MNHEY and CDR2 SVGEGT. V lost 2 bases to trimming and J lost 11 bases; unmatched junction nucleotides: 14. The CDR3 runs to 16 residues. In DNA, the CDR3 is TGTGCCAGCAGTTACGCCATCCCAGGGGGCGATTGGTCCCAGCATTTT. Translated, it gives CASSYAIPGGDWSQHF.

This sequence joins TRBV5-1 and TRBJ2-5, with 9 bases matching TRBD1. This CDR3 has 15 amino acids. The V segment lost 3 bases and the J segment 3 bases; nucleotides outside the gene matches: 6. Germline V lookup: CDR1 SGHRS, CDR2 YFSETQ. The CDR3 here is CASSSYRGREETQYF. As DNA, the CDR3 is TGCGCCAGCAGCTCGTACAGGGGGCGCGAAGAGACCCAGTACTTC.

This clonotype turned up a few times. This rearrangement joins TRBV5-1 to TRBJ1-4; 7 bases map to TRBD1. Germline CDR1 reads SGHRS; CDR2 reads YFSETQ. With V trimmed by 4 bases and J by 3 bases, 6 bases remained unmatched. The CDR3 spans 15 residues. The CDR3, as DNA: TGCGCCAGCAGCGGCACAGGGGCCCCTAATGAAAAACTGTTTTTT. Protein product: CASSGTGAPNEKLFF.

This clonotype was seen repeatedly, ten times or more. The V call is TRBV4-2, the J call TRBJ1-1; D gene ambiguous. This CDR3 spans 13 amino acids. Trimming took off 0 bases at V and 10 bases at J, with 12 bases between the two ends. Germline V lookup: CDR1 LGHNA, CDR2 YNFKEQ. The CDR3 coding sequence is TGTGCCAGCAGCCAAGACAGTAGGGCGCGAGCTTTCTTT. Amino acid sequence: CASSQDSRARAFF.

The CDR3 is CASSTLGRGKEETQYF. In nucleotides, the CDR3 is TGCGCCAGCAGTACTCTGGGGAGGGGGAAGGAAGAGACCCAGTACTTC. The rearrangement links TRBV4-1 to TRBJ2-5, with D possibly TRBD2 on 7 matching bases. The CDR3 is 16 amino acids. Trimming cost V 6 bases and J 3 bases, with 20 bases left between them. Per the germline V gene, CDR1 is MGHRA and CDR2 is YSYEKL.

CDR3 amino acids: CASRILTGPYGYTF. The CDR3 coding sequence is TGTGCCAGTAGAATCCTGACAGGACCGTATGGCTACACCTTC. The chain has TRBV19 and TRBJ1-2; D is possibly TRBD1 (6 bases). The CDR3 has 14 amino acids. V lost 6 bases to trimming and J lost 5 bases, with 16 bases between them. In germline, CDR1 is LNHDA, CDR2 SQIVND (reference sequence).

This chain links TRBV10-3 with TRBJ1-1; 7 bases are a match to TRBD1. The V gene end was trimmed by 2 bases and the J gene end by 0 bases; junction bases not matched to a gene: 6. The CDR3 spans 16 residues. CDR1 and CDR2 from the germline V gene are ENHRY and SYGVKD. As DNA, the CDR3 is TGTGCCATCAGTGAGACACCAGGGGGGATGAACACTGAAGCTTTCTTT. Its protein is CAISETPGGMNTEAFF.

The V and J genes are TRBV3-1 and TRBJ2-1; a possible D gene is TRBD2 (6 bases). Germline V gene sequence: CDR1 LGHDT, CDR2 YNNKEL (reference sequence). This CDR3 region has 15 residues. The V and J ends lost 6 bases and 8 bases respectively, with 20 bases between them. CDR3 loop: CASSAGTATWDEQFF. CDR3 sequence (DNA): TGTGCCAGCAGTGCGGGGACGGCAACGTGGGATGAGCAGTTCTTC.